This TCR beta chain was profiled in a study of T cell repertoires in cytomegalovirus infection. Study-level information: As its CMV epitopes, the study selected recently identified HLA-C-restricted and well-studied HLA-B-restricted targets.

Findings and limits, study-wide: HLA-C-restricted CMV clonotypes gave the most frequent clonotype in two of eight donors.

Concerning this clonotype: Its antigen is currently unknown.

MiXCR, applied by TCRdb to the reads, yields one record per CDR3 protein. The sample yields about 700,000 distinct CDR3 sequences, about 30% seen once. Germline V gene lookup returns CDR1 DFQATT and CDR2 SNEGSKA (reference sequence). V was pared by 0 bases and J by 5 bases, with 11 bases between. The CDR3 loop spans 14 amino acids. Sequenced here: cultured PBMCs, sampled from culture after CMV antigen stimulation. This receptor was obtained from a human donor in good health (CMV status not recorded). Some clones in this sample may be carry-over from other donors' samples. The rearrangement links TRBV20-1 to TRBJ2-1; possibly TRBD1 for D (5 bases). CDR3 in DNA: TGCAGTGCTAGAGACCCGACAGTGAACAATGAGCAGTTCTTC. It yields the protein CSARDPTVNNEQFF.